This T cell receptor beta chain was recorded in a study of cytomegalovirus exposure and HLA in healthy donors. For the study at large: An earlier analysis found 110 million or so unique TCR beta sequences from 150 million to 200 million T cells.

Primers for the PCR totalled 60 Vbeta and 13 Jbeta. The repertoire was sequenced with immunoSEQ multiplex PCR; TCRdb's copy has only in-frame clones and lacks some. The profile covers 250,000 or so clones, with about nine tenths appearing a single time and around 1.7% taken by the ten largest. Study-level points and caveats: Later on, an analysis found that several of the most significant clusters appeared to be linked to common viral pathogens, which included parvovirus B19. The productive fraction for most TCR beta V segments was about 90% or about 30% in an earlier analysis. Cytomegalovirus association was listed for 164 TCR beta chains.

V was shortened by 2 bases and J by 4 bases, with 15 bases between the two germline ends. From germline, CDR1 is SGDLS and CDR2 YYNGEE. The CDR3 consists of 15 residues. Note on this clone: Antigen unknown.

This TCR was sampled from a girl aged 2-10 years in good health and CMV-seronegative. This rearrangement joins TRBV9 to TRBJ1-2; no clear D gene. The sample was PBMCs. The CDR3 DNA reads TGTGCCAGCAGCGTCGCCGCGGGTAGTGTCTATGGCTACACCTTC. Protein: CASSVAAGSVYGYTF.